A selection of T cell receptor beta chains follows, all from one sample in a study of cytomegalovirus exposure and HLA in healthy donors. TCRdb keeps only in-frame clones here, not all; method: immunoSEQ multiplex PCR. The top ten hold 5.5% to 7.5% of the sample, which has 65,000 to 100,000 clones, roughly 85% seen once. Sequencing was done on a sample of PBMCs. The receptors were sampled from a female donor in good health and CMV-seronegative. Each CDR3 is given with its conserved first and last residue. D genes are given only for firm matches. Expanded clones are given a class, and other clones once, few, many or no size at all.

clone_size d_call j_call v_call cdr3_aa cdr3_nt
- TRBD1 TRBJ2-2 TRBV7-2 CASIPGQLTNTGELFF TGTGCCAGCATCCCGGGACAGCTCACGAACACCGGGGAGCTGTTTTTT
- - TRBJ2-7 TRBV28 CASSPPTGSTHEQYF TGTGCCAGCAGCCCCCCGACGGGGTCCACCCACGAGCAGTACTTC
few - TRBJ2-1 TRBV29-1 CSVVQGNEQFF TGCAGCGTTGTACAGGGAAATGAGCAGTTCTTC
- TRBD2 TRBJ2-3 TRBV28 CASSTQIAGNTDTQYF TGTGCCAGCAGCACCCAAATAGCGGGGAACACAGATACGCAGTATTTT
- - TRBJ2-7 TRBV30 CAWSTQQGYEQYF TGTGCCTGGAGTACTCAACAGGGATACGAGCAGTACTTC
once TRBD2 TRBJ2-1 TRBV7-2 CASSLTSGSRNFF TGTGCCAGCAGCTTAACTAGCGGGTCGAGAAACTTCTTC
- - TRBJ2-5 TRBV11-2 CASSLRGLGETQYF TGTGCCAGCAGCTTACGAGGGCTAGGAGAGACCCAGTACTTC
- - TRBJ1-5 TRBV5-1 CASSSGLGNQPQHF TGCGCCAGCAGCTCGGGGTTAGGGAATCAGCCCCAGCATTTT
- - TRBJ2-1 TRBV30 CAWSPSYNEQFF TGTGCCTGGAGTCCATCCTACAATGAGCAGTTCTTC
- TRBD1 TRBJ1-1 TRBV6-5 CASSYLGQGPSTEAFF TGTGCCAGCAGTTACTTGGGACAGGGTCCGTCCACTGAAGCTTTCTTT
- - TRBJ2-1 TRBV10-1 CATSFSSYNEQFF TGCGCCACCTCGTTTAGCTCCTACAATGAGCAGTTCTTC
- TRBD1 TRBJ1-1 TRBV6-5 CASSLAGQGAGEAFF TGTGCCAGCAGTCTAGCCGGACAGGGGGCCGGTGAAGCTTTCTTT
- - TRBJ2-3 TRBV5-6 CASTPGVDADTQYF TGTGCCAGCACCCCTGGAGTTGACGCAGATACGCAGTATTTT
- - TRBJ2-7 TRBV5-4 CASSLQGSYEQYF TGTGCCAGCAGCTTGCAGGGCTCATACGAGCAGTACTTC
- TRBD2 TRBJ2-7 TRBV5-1 CASSAGLAGGEQYF TGCGCCAGCAGCGCGGGACTAGCGGGAGGGGAGCAGTACTTC
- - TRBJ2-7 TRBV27 CASRFGGAQYF TGTGCCAGCAGATTTGGAGGTGCTCAGTACTTC
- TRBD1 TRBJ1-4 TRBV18 CASSLGQLATNEKLFF TGTGCCAGCTCACTGGGACAGCTAGCAACTAATGAAAAACTGTTTTTT
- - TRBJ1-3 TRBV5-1 CASSPGRGGNTIYF TGCGCCAGCAGCCCTGGACGGGGTGGAAACACCATATATTTT
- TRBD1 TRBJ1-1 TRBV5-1 CASSLESGGTGTEAFF TGCGCCAGCAGCTTGGAGTCAGGGGGTACGGGCACTGAAGCTTTCTTT
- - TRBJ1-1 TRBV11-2 CASSLIRGSREAFF TGTGCCAGCAGCTTAATTCGGGGATCGCGTGAAGCTTTCTTT
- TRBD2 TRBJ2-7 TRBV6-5 CASSYSSLAGEYEQYF TGTGCCAGCAGTTACTCATCGCTAGCGGGAGAGTACGAGCAGTACTTC
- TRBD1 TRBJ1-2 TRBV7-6 CASSMGPPGTGANYGYTF TGTGCCAGCAGCATGGGGCCTCCAGGGACAGGGGCTAACTATGGCTACACCTTC
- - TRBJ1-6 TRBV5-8 CASSLIGGRNSPLHF TGTGCCAGCAGCTTGATAGGGGGAAGGAATTCACCCCTCCACTTT
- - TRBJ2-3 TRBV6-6 CASRPRAGLSTDTQYF TGTGCCAGCAGACCTAGGGCGGGGTTAAGCACAGATACGCAGTATTTT
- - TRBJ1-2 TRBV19 CASKNAGQNYGYTF TGTGCCAGTAAAAACGCCGGACAGAACTATGGCTACACCTTC
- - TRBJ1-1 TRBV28 CASSPQGRAFF TGTGCCAGCAGTCCGCAGGGTAGAGCTTTCTTT
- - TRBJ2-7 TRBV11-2 CASSPLYEQYF TGTGCCAGCAGCCCACTCTACGAGCAGTACTTC
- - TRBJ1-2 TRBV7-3 CASSLNFWGRIPNGYTF TGTGCCAGCAGCTTAAATTTTTGGGGGCGCATACCGAATGGCTACACCTTC
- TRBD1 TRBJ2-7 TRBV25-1 CASRNNPLGTGSHEQYF TGTGCCAGCAGGAACAACCCTTTGGGGACAGGGTCCCACGAGCAGTACTTC
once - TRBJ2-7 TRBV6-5 CASSYSGAYEQYF TGTGCCAGCAGTTACTCCGGGGCCTACGAGCAGTACTTC
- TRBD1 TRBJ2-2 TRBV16 CASKGTVNTGELFF TGTGCCAGCAAAGGGACAGTTAACACCGGGGAGCTGTTTTTT
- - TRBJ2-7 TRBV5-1 CASSLAPGPRGYEQYF TGCGCCAGCAGCTTGGCGCCGGGCCCCAGGGGCTACGAGCAGTACTTC
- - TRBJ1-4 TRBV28 CASSLRQSNEKLFF TGTGCCAGCAGTCTGCGACAGTCGAATGAAAAACTGTTTTTT
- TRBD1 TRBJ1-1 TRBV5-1 CASSRDRDPMNTEAFF TGCGCCAGCAGCCGGGACAGGGACCCCATGAACACTGAAGCTTTCTTT
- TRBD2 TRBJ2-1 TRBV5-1 CASSLRLSSGGNEQFF TGCGCCAGCAGCCTTCGGTTGAGTAGCGGGGGGAATGAGCAGTTCTTC
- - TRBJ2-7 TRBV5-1 CASTRADSYEQYF TGCGCCAGCACGAGGGCAGATTCATACGAGCAGTACTTC
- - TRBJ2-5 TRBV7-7 CASSLGGGSQETQYF TGTGCTAGCAGCTTAGGGGGCGGGAGCCAAGAGACCCAGTACTTC
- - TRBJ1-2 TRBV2 CASAEGYGYTF TGTGCCAGCGCCGAGGGCTATGGCTACACCTTC
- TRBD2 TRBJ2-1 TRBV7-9 CASSFPGGVNEQFF TGTGCCAGCAGCTTCCCGGGAGGGGTCAATGAGCAGTTCTTC
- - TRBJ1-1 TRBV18 CASSPPGKGGTEAFF TGTGCCAGCTCACCACCGGGTAAGGGAGGGACTGAAGCTTTCTTT
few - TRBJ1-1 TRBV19 CASSFKGGTEAFF TGTGCCAGTAGTTTCAAAGGGGGAACTGAAGCTTTCTTT